These 9 T cell receptor beta chains came from one sample sequenced in a study of graft-versus-host responses after intestinal transplantation. For these receptors, no antigen is known. Profiling relied on immunoSEQ multiplex PCR, and the TCRdb table lists in-frame clones only, not all of them. The data hold 80,000 to 100,000 clones, with roughly 91% observed a single time. Material: unstimulated CD4+ T cells sorted from spleen or lymph node cells, obtained before intestinal transplant. These receptor sequences come from a human donor who received an intestinal transplant.

This chain joins TRBV30 and TRBJ2-1; D uncertain. Deletions cut 1 base from V and 5 bases from J, with 3 bases between. The CDR3 spans 11 residues. The germline V gene encodes CDR1 GTSNPN and CDR2 SVGIG (reference sequence). The DNA for the CDR3 is TGTGCCTGGAGTGATAACAATGAGCAGTTCTTC. Encoded protein: CAWSDNNEQFF.

J is TRBJ2-3 and V is TRBV30; D is possibly TRBD1 (5 bases). The CDR3 extends over 14 amino acids. Germline CDR1 and CDR2: GTSNPN and SVGIG (reference sequence). The V gene lost 2 bases and the J gene lost 2 bases, with 11 bases spanning the gap. CDR3 protein: CAWSSHRPTDTQYF. The CDR3 nucleotides are TGTGCCTGGAGTTCCCACAGGCCCACAGATACGCAGTATTTT.

The chain has TRBV5-1 and TRBJ1-2; the D gene is possibly TRBD1 (6 bases). The CDR3 sequence is 14 residues long. V lost 4 bases and J 8 bases, leaving 18 bases between the germline ends. Germline V lookup: CDR1 SGHRS, CDR2 YFSETQ. The CDR3 region has the DNA TGCGCCAGCAGCCCGGGACACCCCCAGGACGGCTACACCTTC. Translated: CASSPGHPQDGYTF.

This clone was picked up a small number of times. The chain combines TRBV7-2 with TRBJ2-7; 8 nucleotides agree with TRBD2. Germline V gives CDR1 SGHTA, CDR2 FQGNSA. J gave up 5 bases and V 3 bases, and 6 bases lay outside the gene matches. This CDR3 has 14 amino acids. CDR3 region: CASSLGLVSDEQYF. The CDR3 DNA follows: TGTGCCAGCAGCTTGGGACTAGTAAGTGACGAGCAGTACTTC.

This clone showed up just a few times. CDR3 in amino acids: CASSGIQGGDEQYF. In DNA, the CDR3 is TGCGCCAGCAGCGGGATACAGGGGGGCGACGAGCAGTACTTC. The V and J genes are TRBV5-1 and TRBJ2-7, with 8 bases that match TRBD1. The CDR3 sequence is 14 residues long. Germline V gene data show CDR1 as SGHRS and CDR2 as YFSETQ. Trimming took 4 bases from V and 5 from J; bases not matched to a gene: 8. The full variable domain, with the rest looked up from reference TRBV5-1 and TRBJ2-7, is KAGVTQTPRYLIKTRGQQVTLSCSPISGHRSVSWYQQTPGQGLQFLFEYFSETQRNKGNFPGRFSGRQFSNSRSEMNVSTLELGDSALYLCASSGIQGGDEQYFGPGTRLTVT.

The chain is built from TRBV19 and TRBJ2-7; 12 bases align to TRBD2. CDR3 length: 15 amino acids. Germline V gene sequence: CDR1 LNHDA, CDR2 SQIVND (reference sequence). Trimming cost V 5 bases and J 2 bases; bases outside gene matches: 4. CDR3 amino acids: CASSHRTSGTYEQYF. Written as DNA, the CDR3 is TGTGCCAGTAGTCACCGGACTAGCGGGACCTACGAGCAGTACTTC.

The chain has TRBV7-8 and TRBJ1-6; 12 nucleotides agree with TRBD1. V trimming: 5 bases; J trimming: 10 bases; junction bases outside the gene matches: 9. The CDR3 extends over 16 amino acids. Germline V gives CDR1 SGHVS, CDR2 FQNEAQ. CDR3 loop: CASSMNSGTGGSPLHF. CDR3 in DNA: TGTGCCAGCAGCATGAACTCCGGGACAGGGGGCTCACCCCTCCACTTT. Full variable domain (outside the CDR3, taken from reference TRBV7-8 and TRBJ1-6): GAGVSQSPRYKVAKRGQDVALRCDPISGHVSLFWYQQALGQGPEFLTYFQNEAQLDKSGLPSDRFFAERPEGSVSTLKIQRTQQEDSAVYLCASSMNSGTGGSPLHFGNGTRLTVT.

This rearrangement joins TRBV5-4 to TRBJ2-1; a weak D match, TRBD2 (5 bases). There are 15 residues in the CDR3. In germline, CDR1 is SGHNT, CDR2 YYREEE (reference sequence). Trimming cost V 2 bases and J 2 bases, with 11 bases left between them. CDR3 sequence: CASSLVAKAYNEQFF. In nucleotides, the CDR3 is TGTGCCAGCAGCTTAGTAGCGAAAGCCTACAATGAGCAGTTCTTC.

V gene TRBV6-1 combines with J gene TRBJ2-3; 13 positions match TRBD2. Germline values: CDR1 MNHNS, CDR2 SASEGT. The J segment lost 5 bases and the V segment lost 6 bases, leaving 2 bases of the junction unmatched. The CDR3 contains 14 residues. CDR3 in DNA: TGTGCCAGCAGGAGACTAGCGGGAGGAGATACGCAGTATTTT. Its protein is CASRRLAGGDTQYF.